These 30 T cell receptor beta chains were sequenced from one sample in a study of cytomegalovirus exposure and HLA in healthy donors. It was with 60 Vbeta and 13 Jbeta primers that the PCR ran. TCRdb keeps only in-frame clones here, not all; method: immunoSEQ multiplex PCR. The sample lists around 150,000 clones, about 74% occurring once. Sequences were obtained from PBMCs. Source of these receptors: a woman aged 45-59 years in good health and CMV-seronegative.

The V gene is TRBV7-3, the J gene TRBJ2-2; D is unresolved. Trimming pared 2 bases from V and 3 bases from J, leaving 7 bases between. Germline CDR1 is SGHTA and CDR2 is FQGTGA. This CDR3 contains 14 residues. The CDR3 region is CASSLYAHTGELFF. CDR3 DNA sequence: TGTGCCAGCAGCTTATATGCGCACACCGGGGAGCTGTTTTTT.

This chain joins TRBV7-2 and TRBJ2-5; tentative D call: TRBD2 (6 bases). This CDR3 is 14 amino acids long. The V end lost 5 bases, the J end lost 5 bases, and 15 bases lay between the germline ends. Germline V gene lookup returns CDR1 SGHTA and CDR2 FQGNSA. The CDR3: CASSPRLVGETQYF. The CDR3 coding sequence is TGTGCCAGCAGCCCTAGACTAGTTGGTGAGACCCAGTACTTC.

The gene calls are TRBV2 and TRBJ2-2, with D tentatively TRBD1 (5 bases). V lost 6 bases to trimming and J lost 4 bases, with 9 bases between them. The CDR3 loop spans 13 amino acids. Looked up from germline, CDR1 is SNHLY and CDR2 is FYNNEI. CDR3 in DNA: TGTGCCAGCAGGGGGCTGGTCACCGGGGAGCTGTTTTTT. This codes for CASRGLVTGELFF.

This clone was picked up one time. V usage is TRBV6-5 and J usage is TRBJ2-7; 8 positions match TRBD2. From germline, CDR1 is MNHEY and CDR2 SVGAGI. This CDR3 is 12 amino acids long. The junction had 6 bases not matched to a gene; V was cut back by 8 bases and J by 6 bases. The CDR3 reads CASLRGGTEQYF. CDR3 sequence (DNA): TGTGCCAGCCTCCGGGGGGGGACCGAGCAGTACTTC.

This clone showed up just a few times. The chain uses TRBV5-1 and TRBJ1-1; D not resolved. This CDR3 contains 12 residues. Germline CDR1 SGHRS, CDR2 YFSETQ. V was shortened by 0 bases and J by 3 bases, with 3 bases between the two germline ends. CDR3 amino acids: CASSLEHTEAFF. CDR3 sequence (DNA): TGCGCCAGCAGCTTGGAGCACACTGAAGCTTTCTTT.

The chain couples TRBV13 to TRBJ1-3, with D perhaps TRBD1 (6 bases). Trimming stripped 5 bases from V and 1 base from J, with 12 bases between. The CDR3 is made up of 15 amino acids. Germline assignment: CDR1 PRHDT and CDR2 FYEKMQ (reference sequence). The CDR3 is CASSARGGSGNTIYF. CDR3 nucleotides: TGTGCCAGCAGCGCAAGGGGGGGGTCTGGAAACACCATATATTTT.

The chain combines TRBV19 with TRBJ1-5; 9 bases agree with TRBD1. CDR1 and CDR2 from the germline V gene are LNHDA and SQIVND (reference sequence). This CDR3 has 13 residues. With V trimmed by 9 bases and J by 5 bases, 5 bases remained unmatched. As DNA, the CDR3 is TGTGCCAGCTCACAGGGGGCCTATCAGCCCCAGCATTTT. Its translation: CASSQGAYQPQHF.

The rearrangement uses TRBV9 and TRBJ2-3; TRBD2 matches 10 bases. CDR3 size: 18 residues. CDR1 is SGDLS, CDR2 YYNGEE, per germline. Germline trimming cut 3 bases from V and 6 bases from J; bases unmatched to any gene: 16. CDR3 coding DNA: TGTGCCAGCAGCGCCGGATTCCAAGCAGCGGGGGGGAGGGATACGCAGTATTTT. Its protein product is CASSAGFQAAGGRDTQYF.

The rearrangement links TRBV13 to TRBJ2-1, with 8 bases matching TRBD1. The germline V gene has CDR1 PRHDT and CDR2 FYEKMQ (reference sequence). The J segment lost 6 bases and the V segment lost 8 bases, leaving 3 bases of the junction unmatched. The CDR3 is made up of 12 amino acids. CDR3: CASQDRGNEQFF. CDR3 nucleotide sequence: TGTGCCAGCCAAGACAGGGGCAATGAGCAGTTCTTC.

This chain connects TRBV6-1 to TRBJ1-4; no reliable D call. There are 14 residues in the CDR3. Germline-derived CDR1 and CDR2 are MNHNS and SASEGT. Trimming took 2 bases from V and 7 from J, leaving 11 bases between them. The CDR3, as DNA: TGTGCCAGCAGTGAAATTACAGCAGGTGAAAAACTGTTTTTT. Amino acid sequence: CASSEITAGEKLFF.

CDR3 amino acids: CASPPELAFF. CDR3 in DNA: TGTGCCAGCCCCCCCGAGTTAGCTTTCTTT. This chain uses TRBV18 with TRBJ1-1, with D hard to call. Trimming pared 8 bases from V and 10 bases from J, leaving 11 bases between. CDR3 length: 10 residues. Germline CDR1 is KGHSH and CDR2 is LQKENI.

The chain employs TRBV19 and TRBJ1-6; the D gene is possibly TRBD1 (6 bases). CDR1 is LNHDA, CDR2 SQIVND, per germline (reference sequence). Trimming stripped 3 bases from V and 7 bases from J, with 7 bases between. This CDR3 region has 13 residues. In DNA, the CDR3 is TGTGCCAGTAGTATCGACAGGAATTCACCCCTCCACTTT. Translation: CASSIDRNSPLHF.

V gene TRBV28 combines with J gene TRBJ1-6; 7 bases match TRBD1. V dropped 5 bases and J dropped 11; count of bases not matched to a gene: 9. Germline values: CDR1 MDHEN, CDR2 SYDVKM. This CDR3 comprises 14 residues. The CDR3 reads CASSLGQVGTPLHF. CDR3 bases: TGTGCCAGCAGTCTAGGACAGGTTGGGACACCCCTCCACTTT.

The chain couples TRBV5-6 to TRBJ1-3; perhaps TRBD1 as D (6 bases). Between the trimmed V and J ends, which lost 4 bases and 3 bases, there was a span of 11 bases. This CDR3 has 14 residues. Germline V gene lookup returns CDR1 SGHDT and CDR2 YYEEEE. The CDR3: CASSPTGIGNTIYF. CDR3 coding DNA: TGTGCCAGCAGCCCTACAGGGATTGGAAACACCATATATTTT.

The chain links TRBV29-1 to TRBJ2-5, with 8 bases identical to TRBD2. Germline CDR1 is SQVTM and CDR2 is ANQGSEA. Losses at the gene ends were 7 bases for V and 4 bases for J; bases not matched to a gene: 8. This CDR3 has 13 residues. CDR3 bases: TGCAGCGGGCGGGGGGTTTTAGGAGAGACCCAGTACTTC. Translating it yields CSGRGVLGETQYF.

This chain links TRBV2 with TRBJ2-7; unclear D gene. CDR1 SNHLY and CDR2 FYNNEI come from the germline V gene. The germline V and J ends were trimmed by 2 bases and 3 bases, with 11 bases remaining between them. The CDR3 sequence is 14 residues long. The CDR3 spells CASSEPLSSYEQYF. Written as DNA, the CDR3 is TGTGCCAGCAGTGAACCCCTCTCCAGCTACGAGCAGTACTTC.

The rearrangement uses TRBV5-6 and TRBJ1-5, with TRBD1 as a possible D gene (5 bases). V dropped 3 bases and J dropped 3 bases, with 19 bases sitting between them. Germline V gene data show CDR1 as SGHDT and CDR2 as YYEEEE. The CDR3 sequence is 17 residues long. CDR3: CASSSLGGVGDNQPQHF. In nucleotides, the CDR3 is TGTGCCAGCAGCTCGTTGGGGGGGGTGGGGGACAATCAGCCCCAGCATTTT. Combining the CDR3 with reference TRBV5-6 and TRBJ1-5 gives the whole variable domain DAGVTQSPTHLIKTRGQQVTLRCSPKSGHDTVSWYQQALGQGPQFIFQYYEEEERQRGNFPDRFSGHQFPNYSSELNVNALLLGDSALYLCASSSLGGVGDNQPQHFGDGTRLSIL.

The V and J genes are TRBV6-1 and TRBJ1-4; TRBD1 matches at 7 bases. Germline CDR1 MNHNS, CDR2 SASEGT. V dropped 6 bases and J dropped 8; count of bases not matched to a gene: 9. The CDR3 runs 14 residues. DNA of the CDR3: TGTGCCAGCAGCGTGACAGGGAGGCACGAAAAACTGTTTTTT. This encodes CASSVTGRHEKLFF.

There are a few counts of this clone. The CDR3 sequence is CASSPNGQGEYGYTF. In nucleotides, the CDR3 is TGTGCCAGCTCACCAAATGGACAGGGGGAGTATGGCTACACCTTC. The chain links TRBV18 to TRBJ1-2, with 10 bases aligning to TRBD1. The CDR3 is 15 residues long. Trimming took 2 bases from V and 5 from J; bases not matched to a gene: 5. Germline lookup yields CDR1 KGHSH and CDR2 LQKENI.

CDR3 sequence: CASKITWTGGDAFF. CDR3 in DNA: TGTGCCAGCAAAATTACCTGGACAGGGGGCGATGCTTTCTTT. This chain joins TRBV28 and TRBJ1-1; 11 bases match TRBD1. The CDR3 covers 14 residues. Unmatched junction bases numbered 12, after V lost 7 bases and J lost 11 bases. The V gene's germline CDR1 is MDHEN and CDR2 SYDVKM.

A single count supports this clone. The rearrangement links TRBV5-6 to TRBJ2-7; possible D gene TRBD2, 6 bases. V shed 4 bases and J shed 3 bases, with 20 bases lying between them. Germline V gives CDR1 SGHDT, CDR2 YYEEEE. This CDR3 is 16 amino acids long. This CDR3 reads CASSSSAGPRGYEQYF. The CDR3 nucleotides are TGTGCCAGCAGCAGTAGCGCGGGACCAAGGGGCTACGAGCAGTACTTC.

The V call is TRBV10-3, the J call TRBJ2-3; 13 nucleotides agree with TRBD2. Germline assignment: CDR1 ENHRY and CDR2 SYGVKD. Unmatched junction bases numbered 1, after V lost 8 bases and J lost 2 bases. This CDR3 is 14 amino acids long. The CDR3 loop is CAIGTSGNTDTQYF. Written as DNA, the CDR3 is TGTGCCATCGGGACTAGCGGGAACACAGATACGCAGTATTTT.

The chain has TRBV11-3 and TRBJ2-1, with TRBD2 identical over 13 bases. V shed 1 base and J 9 bases; nucleotides not matched to a gene: 6. Germline V CDR1 and CDR2: SGHNT, YENEEA. This CDR3 is 16 amino acids long. The CDR3 protein is CASSLGGLAGVREQFF. CDR3 nucleotides: TGTGCCAGCAGCTTAGGCGGACTAGCGGGGGTTCGTGAGCAGTTCTTC. Supplemented by reference TRBV11-3 and TRBJ2-1, the full variable domain reads EAGVVQSPRYKIIEKKQPVAFWCNPISGHNTLYWYLQNLGQGPELLIRYENEEAVDDSQLPKDRFSAERLKGVDSTLKIQPAELGDSAVYLCASSLGGLAGVREQFFGPGTRLTVL.

This clone was counted a few times. The chain carries TRBV7-9 and TRBJ2-2, with TRBD1 matching over 7 bases. The length of the CDR3 is 16 residues. Trimming at V came to 5 bases and at J to 6 bases, leaving 12 bases not matched to a gene. Germline assignment: CDR1 SEHNR and CDR2 FQNEAQ (reference sequence). Here the CDR3 reads CASSSRTGLEPGELFF. CDR3 in DNA: TGTGCCAGCAGCAGCCGGACAGGTCTAGAACCCGGGGAGCTGTTTTTT. The whole variable domain, remainder taken from reference TRBV7-9 and TRBJ2-2, is DTGVSQNPRHKITKRGQNVTFRCDPISEHNRLYWYRQTLGQGPEFLTYFQNEAQLEKSRLLSDRFSAERPKGSFSTLEIQRTEQGDSAMYLCASSSRTGLEPGELFFGEGSRLTVL.

J is TRBJ1-1 and V is TRBV11-1, with a possible D match to TRBD1 (5 bases). The CDR3 extends over 14 amino acids. Germline CDR1 reads SGHAT; CDR2 reads FQDESV (reference sequence). Deletions cut 3 bases from V and 3 bases from J, with 11 bases between. CDR3 nucleotides: TGTGCCAGCAGCTTGGGTAAAGGGGACACTGAAGCTTTCTTT. Translated: CASSLGKGDTEAFF.

The chain recombines TRBV10-3 with TRBJ2-7; D is possibly TRBD1 (5 bases). CDR1 and CDR2 from the germline V gene are ENHRY and SYGVKD. There are 11 residues in the CDR3. Deletions cut 6 bases from V and 5 bases from J, with 8 bases between. Written as DNA, the CDR3 is TGTGCCATCAGCACGACAGACGAGCAGTACTTC. It specifies CAISTTDEQYF.

The chain employs TRBV6-1 and TRBJ2-5, with D possibly TRBD1 on 5 matching bases. The CDR3 extends over 14 amino acids. Trimming left V 11 bases short and J 2 bases short, with 18 bases between. The V gene's germline CDR1 is MNHNS and CDR2 SASEGT. The DNA of the CDR3 is TGTGCCGGGGCCGAACAGGCATTGCAAGAGACCCAGTACTTC. Translating it yields CAGAEQALQETQYF.

This clone was counted a few times. This sequence joins TRBV25-1 and TRBJ2-3; a weak D match, TRBD2 (5 bases). This CDR3 has 15 residues. Per germline, CDR1 MGHDK and CDR2 SYGVNS. V shed 6 bases and J shed 2 bases, with 15 bases lying between them. The CDR3 DNA reads as TGTGCCAGCAGCCTCCGGGGTCCTTACACAGATACGCAGTATTTT. This sequence encodes CASSLRGPYTDTQYF.

The sample holds a few counts of this clone. The rearrangement links TRBV7-9 to TRBJ2-3, with TRBD1 matching over 8 bases. The germline V gene has CDR1 SEHNR and CDR2 FQNEAQ (reference sequence). J was trimmed by 0 bases and V by 2 bases; bases with no gene match: 4. The CDR3 is 16 residues long. CDR3 DNA: TGTGCCAGCAGCTTACTGTGGACAGGGAGCACAGATACGCAGTATTTT. It encodes CASSLLWTGSTDTQYF.

CDR3 in DNA: TGTGCCAGCAAGAGCGGGGGGCCTTACAATGAGCAGTTCTTC. It specifies CASKSGGPYNEQFF. The chain is built from TRBV2 and TRBJ2-1; TRBD2 matches at 9 bases. Germline values: CDR1 SNHLY, CDR2 FYNNEI. This CDR3 region has 14 residues. The V gene end was trimmed by 7 bases and the J gene end by 4 bases; junction bases not matched to a gene: 5.